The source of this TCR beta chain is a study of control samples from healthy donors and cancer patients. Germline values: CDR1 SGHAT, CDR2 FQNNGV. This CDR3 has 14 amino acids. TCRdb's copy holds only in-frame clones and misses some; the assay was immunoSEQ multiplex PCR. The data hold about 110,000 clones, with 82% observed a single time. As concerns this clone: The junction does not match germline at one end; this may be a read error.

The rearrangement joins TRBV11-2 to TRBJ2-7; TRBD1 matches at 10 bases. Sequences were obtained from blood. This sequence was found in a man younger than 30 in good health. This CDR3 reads CASSTPRDRGFLDF. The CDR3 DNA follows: TGTGCCAGCAGCACCCCCCGGGACAGGGGATTTTTAGACTTC.